These 6 T cell receptor beta chains were sequenced from one sample in a study of shared clonotypes between healthy human individuals (dated by TCRdb to about 2020). The library was built by means of the immunoSEQ multiplex PCR assay. Sourced from immuneACCESS, this table was stored by TCRdb with only in-frame sequences that have V and J called. A share of the clones is absent; for the studies checked, an unresolved V gene accounts for under half, and the remainder has no known explanation. The sample yields roughly 490,000 clones; roughly 78% were counted once. The ten largest make up more than 10% of the sample. Sequences were obtained from PBMCs. Every receptor here comes from a woman aged 40 to 55 in good health. Some clones in this sample may be carry-over from other donors' samples.

The V and J genes are TRBV9 and TRBJ2-2; D may match TRBD1 or TRBD2 (6 bases each). Germline assignment: CDR1 SGDLS and CDR2 YYNGEE. Trimming cost V 3 bases and J 0 bases, with 9 bases left between them. The CDR3 consists of 15 residues. The CDR3 DNA reads as TGTGCCAGCAGCGCTAGGGGGGCGAACACCGGGGAGCTGTTTTTT. As protein: CASSARGANTGELFF. Supplemented by reference TRBV9 and TRBJ2-2, the full variable domain reads DSGVTQTPKHLITATGQRVTLRCSPRSGDLSVYWYQQSLDQGLQFLIQYYNGEERAKGNILERFSAQQFPDLHSELNLSSLELGDSALYFCASSARGANTGELFFGEGSRLTVL.

The V gene is TRBV4-2, the J gene TRBJ2-4; 8 bases fit TRBD1. V shed 3 bases and J 6 bases; nucleotides not matched to a gene: 4. Germline V gives CDR1 LGHNA, CDR2 YNFKEQ. This CDR3 is 14 amino acids long. CDR3 amino acids: CASSQTGDTNIQYF. CDR3 nucleotide sequence: TGTGCCAGCAGCCAGACAGGGGATACAAACATTCAGTACTTC.

The chain has TRBV10-3 and TRBJ1-1; TRBD1 might be the D (5 bases). Germline CDR1 reads ENHRY; CDR2 reads SYGVKD. V was shortened by 6 bases and J by 5 bases, with 13 bases between the two germline ends. The CDR3 spans 13 residues. The CDR3 sequence: CAISQGEGTEAFF. For the CDR3, the DNA is TGTGCCATCAGCCAAGGGGAAGGGACTGAAGCTTTCTTT.

This chain uses TRBV19 with TRBJ2-2, with D possibly TRBD1 on 5 matching bases. Trimming shortened V by 6 bases and J by 6 bases, and 14 bases separated the two germline ends. Germline V lookup: CDR1 LNHDA, CDR2 SQIVND (reference sequence). The CDR3 runs to 14 residues. The chain's CDR3 is CASRGLWSAGELFF. The CDR3 DNA follows: TGTGCCAGTAGGGGGCTTTGGTCTGCCGGGGAGCTGTTTTTT.

Details on this clone: This sample includes further DNA sequences coding for the same CDR3. The chain employs TRBV9 and TRBJ2-7, with 9 bases that match TRBD1. CDR1 is SGDLS and CDR2 is YYNGEE in the germline V gene. The trim removed 0 bases at V and 4 bases at J, leaving 5 bases unmatched. This CDR3 contains 15 residues. CDR3 sequence reads: CASSVGTGTGYEQYF. CDR3 sequence (DNA): TGTGCCAGCAGCGTAGGGACCGGGACAGGGTACGAGCAGTACTTC.

The chain carries TRBV10-3 and TRBJ1-3; D is uncertain. This CDR3 has 15 amino acids. Germline V gives CDR1 ENHRY, CDR2 SYGVKD. The V gene lost 3 bases and the J gene lost 4 bases, with 13 bases spanning the gap. The CDR3 DNA reads as TGTGCCATCAGTGAAGTACCCGGTGGCGGAAACACCATATATTTT. It yields the protein CAISEVPGGGNTIYF.